Below, 25 T cell receptor beta chains from the same sample are listed, as sequenced in a study (dated by TCRdb to between 2014 and 2017). Libraries came from 5' RACE. The instrument was an Illumina MiSeq. TCRdb applied fastp at Q25 and MiXCR to the public reads, then kept only in-frame beta chains. CDR3 protein sequences are deduplicated, and each keeps its most common genes and DNA. The sample has 35,000 to 45,000 distinct CDR3 sequences on record, roughly a fifth of them singletons. In total, the top ten clones hold around 4.1% of the sample. Cells that were CD4+CD25+CD127-/low were isolated as Tregs. The sequencing sample was made of Tregs sorted from a lymph node. The receptors come from a female donor with breast cancer.

This clonotype was seen only a few times. The chain links TRBV28 to TRBJ2-4, with 7 nucleotides matching TRBD1. V lost 7 bases and J lost 1; bases outside the gene matches: 7. The CDR3 spans 15 residues. The germline CDR1 and CDR2 sequences are MDHEN and SYDVKM. The CDR3 nucleotides read TGTGCCAGCAACCCGACAGGGTGGGCCAAAAACATTCAGTACTTC. Its translation is CASNPTGWAKNIQYF.

On this clonotype itself: This may stem from a read error, because a much larger clone lies one nucleotide away. The chain uses TRBV7-2 and TRBJ1-2; D remains unclear. V lost 8 bases and J 4 bases, leaving 11 bases between the germline ends. CDR1 is SGHTA, CDR2 FQGNSA, per germline. CDR3 length equals 12 residues. Here the CDR3 reads CASRASRYGYTF. For the CDR3, the DNA is TGTGCCAGCCGAGCGTCCCGCTATGGCTACACCTTC.

This clonotype appeared many times. This chain joins TRBV7-9 and TRBJ1-2; 7 bases match TRBD1. Trimming at V came to 4 bases and at J to 7 bases, leaving 3 bases not matched to a gene. Per germline, CDR1 SEHNR and CDR2 FQNEAQ (reference sequence). This CDR3 spans 12 amino acids. CDR3 region: CASSSDRVGYTF. CDR3 DNA sequence: TGTGCCAGCAGCTCAGACAGGGTTGGCTACACCTTC.

This clonotype was detected only a few times. A read error is possible here, since a much larger clone lies one base away. This chain links TRBV6-5 with TRBJ1-1, with 7 bases aligning to TRBD1. Germline values: CDR1 MNHEY, CDR2 SVGAGI. This CDR3 comprises 10 residues. J was trimmed by 6 bases and V by 11 bases; bases with no gene match: 3. CDR3 in amino acids: CAGQGAEAFF. The CDR3 nucleotides read TGTGCCGGCCAGGGGGCTGAAGCTTTCTTT.

This clonotype was seen repeatedly, ten times or more. The chain is built from TRBV6-5 and TRBJ2-1, with unresolved D. Germline CDR1 MNHEY, CDR2 SVGAGI. The CDR3 runs to 15 residues. The V and J ends lost 6 bases and 6 bases respectively, with 18 bases between them. For the CDR3, the DNA is TGTGCCAGCAGCTATGGCCTGACCCCACTCAATGAGCAGTTCTTC. This translates into CASSYGLTPLNEQFF.

The chain couples TRBV6-5 to TRBJ2-7; 9 bases match TRBD2. The germline V gene has CDR1 MNHEY and CDR2 SVGAGI. With V trimmed by 5 bases and J by 3 bases, 11 bases remained unmatched. The CDR3 sequence is 16 residues long. The CDR3 reads CASSTGLAYGHYEQYF. CDR3 in DNA: TGTGCCAGCAGTACCGGACTAGCGTATGGCCACTACGAGCAGTACTTC.

This chain links TRBV4-1 with TRBJ2-7; possible D gene TRBD2, 5 bases. The CDR3 loop spans 16 amino acids. V lost 6 bases, J lost 0 bases, and 18 bases lay in between. Germline V gene lookup returns CDR1 MGHRA and CDR2 YSYEKL. The CDR3, as DNA: TGCGCCAGCAGTAGAACGGGGAACCACCCCTCCTACGAGCAGTACTTC. It yields the protein CASSRTGNHPSYEQYF.

In this sample, this clonotype turned up a few times. This chain connects TRBV20-1 to TRBJ2-7, with TRBD1 identical over 7 bases. Per germline, CDR1 DFQATT and CDR2 SNEGSKA (reference sequence). The CDR3 covers 14 residues. Unmatched junction bases numbered 8, after V lost 1 base and J lost 5 bases. The CDR3 coding sequence is TGCAGTGCTAGAGCCCGGGACAGAGGACACGAGCAGTACTTC. Translated, it gives CSARARDRGHEQYF.

On this clonotype: This may stem from a read error, because a much larger clone lies one nucleotide away. The chain uses TRBV5-5 and TRBJ2-7; the D gene is possibly TRBD2 (5 bases). V lost 4 bases, J lost 2 bases, and 10 bases lay in between. The germline gives CDR1 SGHKS, CDR2 YYEKEE (reference sequence). CDR3 length: 13 amino acids. In nucleotides, the CDR3 is TGTGCCAGCAGCCCGGACGGGACCTACGAGCAGTACTTC. Its protein is CASSPDGTYEQYF.

This clonotype was observed a few times. This rearrangement joins TRBV27 to TRBJ2-5, with 7 bases aligning to TRBD2. Germline V gene sequence: CDR1 MNHEY, CDR2 SMNVEV (reference sequence). There are 13 residues in the CDR3. The junction had 3 bases not matched to a gene; V was cut back by 6 bases and J by 2 bases. DNA for the CDR3: TGTGCCAGCAGGCCTAGCGGACAAGAGACCCAGTACTTC. Translation: CASRPSGQETQYF.

This clonotype was counted ten times or more. J is TRBJ2-7 and V is TRBV4-1, with D possibly being TRBD1 or TRBD2 (5 bases each). This CDR3 has 16 amino acids. The germline CDR1 and CDR2 sequences are MGHRA and YSYEKL. Trimming stripped 1 base from V and 6 bases from J, with 19 bases between. The CDR3 region has the DNA TGCGCCAGCAGCCAAGCCGGGGCACCTAACAATGGCGAGCAGTACTTC. This encodes CASSQAGAPNNGEQYF.

Details on this clonotype: Given a much more abundant clone one base away, this may be a read error. J is TRBJ2-3 and V is TRBV5-1, with 10 bases aligning to TRBD2. The CDR3 has 16 residues. Germline V gene data show CDR1 as SGHRS and CDR2 as YFSETQ. The J segment lost 3 bases and the V segment lost 7 bases, leaving 11 bases of the junction unmatched. CDR3 region: CASGNAGTSATDTQYF. CDR3 nucleotides: TGCGCCAGCGGCAATGCCGGGACTAGCGCAACAGATACGCAGTATTTT.

The CDR3 DNA follows: TGTGCCAGCGGGGCGGGACTACCGGGGCTTTACAATGAGCAGTTCTTC. Translating it yields CASGAGLPGLYNEQFF. The V gene is TRBV28, the J gene TRBJ2-1; 7 bases match TRBD2. With 8 bases clipped from V and 4 bases from J, the junction kept 14 bases outside the gene matches. This CDR3 has 16 amino acids. Looked up from germline, CDR1 is MDHEN and CDR2 is SYDVKM. The full variable domain, completed using reference TRBV28 and TRBJ2-1, is DVKVTQSSRYLVKRTGEKVFLECVQDMDHENMFWYRQDPGLGLRLIYFSYDVKMKEKGDIPEGYSVSREKKERFSLILESASTNQTSMYLCASGAGLPGLYNEQFFGPGTRLTVL.

V usage is TRBV12-3 or TRBV12-4 and J usage is TRBJ2-5, with 9 positions matching TRBD2. After removal of 4 bases from V and 5 bases from J, the junction contained 8 bases not matched to a gene. This CDR3 comprises 15 residues. The CDR3 coding sequence is TGTGCCAGCAGTTCGGGACTAGCAGTAGGGGAGACCCAGTACTTC. Translated, it gives CASSSGLAVGETQYF.

Of note for this clonotype: With a much larger clone just one base away, this may be a read error. The V call is TRBV30, the J call TRBJ1-1, with D possibly matching TRBD1 (6 bases). V shed 0 bases and J shed 1 base, with 21 bases lying between them. Germline CDR1 GTSNPN, CDR2 SVGIG (reference sequence). The CDR3 runs to 18 residues. The CDR3: CAWSVLPGGYRANTEAFF. CDR3 nucleotide sequence: TGTGCCTGGAGTGTATTGCCGGGGGGCTATCGGGCGAACACTGAAGCTTTCTTT. Combining the CDR3 with reference TRBV30 and TRBJ1-1 gives the whole variable domain SQTIHQWPATLVQPVGSPLSLECTVEGTSNPNLYWYRQAAGRGLQLLFYSVGIGQISSEVPQNLSASRPQDRQFILSSKKLLLSDSGFYLCAWSVLPGGYRANTEAFFGQGTRLTVV.

This clonotype was counted a few times. The V gene is TRBV4-1, the J gene TRBJ2-5, with 7 nucleotides matching TRBD1. The junction had 11 bases not matched to a gene; V was cut back by 5 bases and J by 5 bases. There are 15 residues in the CDR3. The germline CDR1 and CDR2 sequences are MGHRA and YSYEKL. The CDR3 here is CASSFMGRGTETQYF. CDR3 sequence (DNA): TGCGCCAGCAGCTTCATGGGCAGGGGGACGGAGACCCAGTACTTC.

This clonotype came up many times. The chain joins TRBV7-9 to TRBJ1-2; a possible D gene is TRBD1 (6 bases). CDR1 SEHNR and CDR2 FQNEAQ come from the germline V gene (reference sequence). CDR3 length: 13 residues. V was cut by 0 bases and J by 6 bases, with 8 bases left in between. CDR3 nucleotides: TGTGCCAGCAGCTTAGCTAACAGGGATGGCTACACCTTC. It is translated as CASSLANRDGYTF.

In regard to this clonotype: Given a much more abundant clone one base away, this may be a read error. J is TRBJ2-3 and V is TRBV7-2; TRBD2 agrees at 8 bases. Germline loops: CDR1 SGHTA, CDR2 FQGNSA. The CDR3 has 14 amino acids. CDR3 nucleotides: TGTGCCAACAGCTTAGCGGGGAGCACAGATACGCAGTATTTT. This sequence encodes CANSLAGSTDTQYF.

This chain links TRBV5-1 with TRBJ2-3; TRBD2 matches 7 bases. Trimming cost V 4 bases and J 4 bases; bases outside gene matches: 9. Germline CDR1 and CDR2: SGHRS and YFSETQ. This CDR3 is built from 15 residues. The CDR3 spells CASSPGAGRADTQYF. In DNA form, the CDR3 reads TGCGCCAGCAGCCCCGGGGCAGGGAGGGCAGATACGCAGTATTTT.

This rearrangement joins TRBV9 to TRBJ2-1; tentatively, D is TRBD2 (6 bases). The CDR3 runs to 17 residues. Looked up from germline, CDR1 is SGDLS and CDR2 is YYNGEE. The V and J ends lost 4 bases and 7 bases respectively, with 24 bases between them. CDR3 region: CASSPNRRQGGGNEQFF. DNA for the CDR3: TGTGCCAGCAGCCCAAACCGGCGGCAGGGAGGTGGAAATGAGCAGTTCTTC.

On this clonotype itself: Since a much larger clone is just one base distant, this may be a read error. The chain has TRBV10-3 and TRBJ2-1; D possibly corresponds to TRBD1 (6 bases). The CDR3 has 13 residues. Germline assignment: CDR1 ENHRY and CDR2 SYGVKD. The DNA for the CDR3 is TGTGCCATCAGTGAAGAGAGGGACAATGAGCAGGTCTTC. It encodes CAISEERDNEQVF.

By frequency in the sample, this clonotype is medium-sized. The V gene is TRBV7-9, the J gene TRBJ1-5; tentative D call: TRBD1 (5 bases). The CDR3 contains 13 residues. CDR1 is SEHNR, CDR2 FQNEAQ, per germline (reference sequence). Trimming pared 5 bases from V and 3 bases from J, leaving 8 bases between. The DNA of the CDR3 is TGTGCCAGCAGCCGGGACGTCAATCAGCCCCAGCATTTT. This codes for CASSRDVNQPQHF.

The V and J genes are TRBV28 and TRBJ2-2; no reliable D call. The CDR3 is 18 residues long. The V end lost 5 bases, the J end lost 0 bases, and 19 bases lay between the germline ends. The germline CDR1 and CDR2 sequences are MDHEN and SYDVKM. CDR3 loop: CASSEESFLSTNTGELFF. For the CDR3, the DNA is TGTGCCAGCAGTGAAGAGTCCTTTCTTTCCACGAACACCGGGGAGCTGTTTTTT.

In this sample, this clonotype turned up a few times. This chain uses TRBV7-9 with TRBJ2-7; perhaps TRBD1 as D (6 bases). Trimming left V 5 bases short and J 7 bases short, with 21 bases between. The CDR3 totals 15 residues. Germline CDR1 and CDR2: SEHNR and FQNEAQ (reference sequence). The CDR3 bases are TGTGCCAGCAGCCCGACCCCGACAGGCTTTGGGGAGCAGTACTTC. This translates into CASSPTPTGFGEQYF.

As for this clonotype: Germline is not matched at one junction end, which may reflect a read error. V and J are TRBV4-2 and TRBJ1-2; no firm D call. From germline, CDR1 is LGHNA and CDR2 YNFKEQ. The CDR3 runs 16 residues. CDR3: CASGQDIVGSLGGYTF. The DNA of the CDR3 is TGTGCCAGCGGCCAAGACATTGTAGGCAGCCTCGGGGGCTACACCTTC.